Sequencing of this TCR beta chain was carried out in a study of sequential checkpoint blockade in melanoma. Study information: Matched biopsies came pretreatment and at week 13 for around 24 patients.

Treatment described: randomized to nivolumab then ipilimumab (arm A) or the reverse (arm B). This CDR3 is built from 15 residues. The germline V gene has CDR1 LNHDA and CDR2 SQIVND (reference sequence). V was pared by 5 bases and J by 0 bases, with 3 bases of the junction left unmatched. This clone was observed a few times. Its antigen is undetermined. Study-level points and caveats: Mutational load did not correlate with tumor T-cell fraction or clonality.

Sequenced by immunoSEQ multiplex PCR; TCRdb stores in-frame clones only, minus some. Here the sample spans 10,000 to 15,000 clones, 26% being singletons. Here the sequenced sample was tumor tissue (inferred from file names), taken from a patient given nivolumab and ipilimumab in sequence. The chain recombines TRBV19 with TRBJ2-1; 8 bases match TRBD2. This TCR was recovered from a human donor with melanoma. Here the CDR3 reads CASSLAGTSYNEQFF. CDR3 nucleotides: TGTGCCAGTAGTTTAGCGGGGACCTCCTACAATGAGCAGTTCTTC. Full variable domain (remainder filled in from reference TRBV19 and TRBJ2-1): DGGITQSPKYLFRKEGQNVTLSCEQNLNHDAMYWYRQDPGQGLRLIYYSQIVNDFQKGDIAEGYSVSREKKESFPLTVTSAQKNPTAFYLCASSLAGTSYNEQFFGPGTRLTVL.